This TCR beta chain was recorded in a study of blood T cell repertoires in COVID-19. The overall study: Samples of COVID-19 (acute and convalescent) were obtained from the United States, Italy and Spain. From T cells, B-cell-depleted T cells, or PBMCs came the material, which was cDNA or gDNA.

As processed by the authors: The assay estimated nucleated cells by amplifying reference gene primers. Produced via immunoSEQ multiplex PCR; TCRdb's table is partial and in-frame only. That table is the source of V, J and clone size, and D and trimming were worked out from the DNA. The top ten hold about 2.2% of the sample, which has 90,000 to 130,000 clones, 88% seen once. This clone came up once. The sample comprised peripheral blood. The receptor was derived from a human donor in a cohort sampled during active COVID-19.

This CDR3 reads CASSPQQGGSTDTQYF. In nucleotides, the CDR3 is TGTGCCAGCTCACCACAACAGGGGGGGAGCACAGATACGCAGTATTTT. V is TRBV18 and J is TRBJ2-3, with a possible D match to TRBD1 (8 bases). The V and J ends lost 1 base and 0 bases respectively, with 11 bases between them. Germline CDR1 reads KGHSH; CDR2 reads LQKENI. The CDR3 runs 16 residues.